Reported below is one T cell receptor (beta chain). Its target is not known. This sample was included in a study of PD-1 blockade in classical Hodgkin lymphoma. General study points: Individuals initiating nivolumab under 1 year after ASCT were excluded. Those achieving complete response showed baseline diversity like newly diagnosed patients.

All trial patients relapsed after autologous stem cell transplantation. The table came from immunoSEQ multiplex PCR; TCRdb's copy has only in-frame clones and leaves some out. The sample records just under 100,000 clones, 75% to 90% being singletons. CDR1 SEHNR and CDR2 FQNEAQ come from the germline V gene (reference sequence). The CDR3 runs to 15 residues. The junction had 6 bases not matched to a gene; V was cut back by 5 bases and J by 1 base. The chain employs TRBV7-9 and TRBJ2-7; 9 nucleotides match TRBD2. The clonotype originates from a human donor with classical Hodgkin lymphoma. Sequences were derived from peripheral blood mononuclear cells (PBMCs), sampled at baseline. The CDR3 loop is CASSPSGRRSYEQYF. The CDR3 DNA reads as TGTGCCAGCAGCCCCAGCGGGAGGAGGTCCTACGAGCAGTACTTC.